The T cell receptor beta chain under discussion was sequenced for a study of Graves' ophthalmopathy and Graves' hyperthyroidism. Study at large: Peripheral blood collection took place at initial diagnosis, before any treatment.

This clonotype has a count of ten or more. Amplification of the TCR beta CDR3 regions used RNA transcripts (as template). An initial RT-PCR round employing HTBI primers preceded a second-round multiplex PCR. One entry per CDR3 protein results from TCRdb running MiXCR on the multiplex PCR reads. The sample contains 200,000 to 300,000 distinct CDR3 sequences, about 46% of which appear only once. Clinical symptoms, serum thyroxine, TRAb, thyroid ultrasound and orbital computed tomography formed the basis of diagnosis. The V end lost 6 bases, the J end lost 6 bases, and 9 bases lay between the germline ends. Germline V gene lookup returns CDR1 DFQATT and CDR2 SNEGSKA (reference sequence). This CDR3 region has 12 residues.

Sample: peripheral blood. The TCR originated in an adult man with Graves' ophthalmopathy. The J gene is TRBJ1-6, the V gene TRBV20-1; a weak D match, TRBD1 (6 bases). CDR3 DNA sequence: TGCAGTGCCCAAGGGGGTAATTCACCCCTCCACTTT. This translates into CSAQGGNSPLHF.